The rows below give T cell receptor beta chains drawn from one sample of a study of regulatory T cells in long-lasting Graves disease. MiXCR, applied by TCRdb to the multiplex PCR reads, yields one record per CDR3 protein. Among around 450,000 distinct CDR3 sequences, about 16% were seen once, and the ten largest hold 10% to 15%. This sample was also put to use in a study of T cells in Graves' hyperthyroidism and ophthalmopathy.

The sample was peripheral blood mononuclear cells (PBMCs), taken at new diagnosis, from a patient treated with antithyroid drugs. These receptor sequences come from a middle-aged man with Graves disease. Both conserved end residues are part of each CDR3. Each record gives: D gene, J gene, V gene, clone size, CDR3 DNA, CDR3 protein. D genes are given only for firm matches. Clone size, where shown, is once, few, many, or a class for clones that have expanded.

NA	TRBJ2-1	TRBV7-9	many	TGTGCCAGCAGCCAACTAGTAAGGAGGCAGTTCTTC	CASSQLVRRQFF
NA	TRBJ1-5	TRBV5-8	NA	TGCGCCAGCAGACCAGACGGGTCCACAGATACGCAGCATTTT	CASRPDGSTDTQHF
TRBD2	TRBJ2-7	TRBV27	many	TGTGCCAGCAGTTTATCTTTTGGGGACCCTAGCGGGAGTAGATACGAGCAGTACTTC	CASSLSFGDPSGSRYEQYF
NA	TRBJ1-6	TRBV24-1	NA	TGTGCCACCAGTGATGATACAGCGAATTCACCCCTCCACTTT	CATSDDTANSPLHF
TRBD2	TRBJ2-1	TRBV2	many	TGTGCCAGCAGTGAAGTAGGGACTAGCAATGAGCAGTTCTTC	CASSEVGTSNEQFF
TRBD1	TRBJ1-1	TRBV11-2	many	TGTGCCAGCAGCAAACAAACAGGGGGATTCAATGAAGCTTTCTTT	CASSKQTGGFNEAFF
TRBD2	TRBJ2-3	TRBV27	many	TGTGCCAGCAGTTATTCAATAGCGGGGCGGACAGATACGCAGTATTTT	CASSYSIAGRTDTQYF
TRBD2	TRBJ2-3	TRBV27	many	TGTGCCAGCAGTTCCCGGACTAGCGGCACCACAGATACGCAGTATTTT	CASSSRTSGTTDTQYF
NA	TRBJ2-5	TRBV18	many	TGTGCCAGCTCACCCGTCGAAGAGACCCAGTACTTC	CASSPVEETQYF
NA	TRBJ1-1	TRBV24-1	many	TGTGCCACCAGTGATTCTCAGGGATTACCTGAAGCTTTCTTT	CATSDSQGLPEAFF
NA	TRBJ2-2	TRBV10-3	NA	TGTGCCATCAGGGGGTCCGGGGAGCTGTTTTTT	CAIRGSGELFF
NA	TRBJ2-1	TRBV5-1	many	TGCGCCAGCAGCTTGGGGGCAGGGACTTACAATGAGCAGTTCTTC	CASSLGAGTYNEQFF
NA	TRBJ2-2	TRBV19	few	TGTGCCAGTAGTAGGCCCCCTAAAGGGGCGAACACCGGGGAGCTGTTTTTT	CASSRPPKGANTGELFF
NA	TRBJ2-7	TRBV3-1	few	TGTGCCAGCAGCCAAGGCCGGAGCGAGCAGTACTTC	CASSQGRSEQYF
TRBD1	TRBJ2-3	TRBV28	NA	TGTGCCAGCAGTTCGTCGGGAAGGGGGCATAAAGATACGCAGTATTTT	CASSSSGRGHKDTQYF
TRBD2	TRBJ2-1	TRBV27	few	TGTGCCAGCAGGGTTAGCGGGACCTACAATGAGCAGTTCTTC	CASRVSGTYNEQFF
NA	TRBJ1-5	TRBV27	few	TGTGCCAGCAGTCCCGAGGCACTTTCTCCGCAGCCCCAGCATTTT	CASSPEALSPQPQHF
NA	TRBJ2-3	TRBV5-8	NA	TGCGCCAGCAACAGGGGGAGGGGGCTAGATAGGCAGTATTTT	CASNRGRGLDRQYF
NA	TRBJ2-1	TRBV11-2	many	TGTGCCAGCAGCCCCGGTTGGTTAAGGGATGAGCAGTTCTTC	CASSPGWLRDEQFF
NA	TRBJ2-1	TRBV9	many	TGTGCCAGCAGCGTAGATGGGTACAATGAGCAGTTCTTC	CASSVDGYNEQFF
TRBD2	TRBJ2-6	TRBV3-1	few	TGTGCCAACAGCTTACGGAGACTAGCGGGAGTAGCTGGGGCCAACGTCCTGACTTTC	CANSLRRLAGVAGANVLTF
NA	TRBJ2-7	TRBV7-9	once	TGTGCCAGCAGCTCAAGGGGGTTCTACGAGCAGTACTTC	CASSSRGFYEQYF
TRBD2	TRBJ2-5	TRBV12-3/TRBV12-4	many	TGTGCCAGCAGTTATTGGGCCAGCGGGGATGGAGAGACCCAGTACTTC	CASSYWASGDGETQYF
NA	TRBJ2-1	TRBV5-6	many	TGTGCCAGCAGCCAAGGAGGGTTATCCTACAATGAGCAGTTCTTC	CASSQGGLSYNEQFF
TRBD2	TRBJ2-1	TRBV11-2	NA	TGTGCCAGCAGCTTAGGACTAGCGGGAGCGTTATACAATGAGCAGTTCTTC	CASSLGLAGALYNEQFF
NA	TRBJ1-1	TRBV5-1	many	TGCGCCAGCAGTGCAGGGACGGCGAACACTGAAGCTTTCTTT	CASSAGTANTEAFF
NA	TRBJ1-5	TRBV12-3/TRBV12-4	many	TGTGCCAGCAGTGCAGGGGCTACCCGGCCCCAGCATTTT	CASSAGATRPQHF
NA	TRBJ1-2	TRBV24-1	NA	TGTGCCACCTCCACAGGGTACTATGGCTACACCTTC	CATSTGYYGYTF
NA	TRBJ2-7	TRBV4-1	few	TGCGCCAGCAGCCAAGAGGTCCTAGCGTACAAGCAGTACTTC	CASSQEVLAYKQYF
TRBD2	TRBJ2-1	TRBV24-1	few	TGTGCCACCAGTGACCCGGGACTAGCGGGAGGCCGATACAATGAGCAGTTCTTC	CATSDPGLAGGRYNEQFF
TRBD1	TRBJ1-3	TRBV6-1	many	TGTGCCAGCACGAGGGACAGCCTCTCTGGAAACACCATATATTTT	CASTRDSLSGNTIYF
NA	TRBJ2-7	TRBV15	NA	TGTGCCACCAGCAGACCTGGAGCGCGGCGCTACGAGCAGTACTTC	CATSRPGARRYEQYF
NA	TRBJ2-1	TRBV20-1	many	TGCAGTGCTAGAGATGTCGGGGTTTCCTACAATGAGCAGTTCTTC	CSARDVGVSYNEQFF
TRBD2	TRBJ2-3	TRBV7-8	many	TGTGCCAGCAGCTTTCTAGCGGGAGCCACAGATACGCAGTATTTT	CASSFLAGATDTQYF
TRBD2	TRBJ2-5	TRBV11-3	NA	TGTGCCAGCAGCTTACTCAGCGGGAGGGCCAGGGAGACCCAGTACTTC	CASSLLSGRARETQYF
NA	TRBJ2-7	TRBV5-1	many	TGCGCCAGCTCGAGCCAGGTAGGTGTCGAGCAGTACTTC	CASSSQVGVEQYF
TRBD2	TRBJ2-3	TRBV28	NA	TGTGCCATCCAAGCTAGCGGGAACTCAGATACGCAGTATTTT	CAIQASGNSDTQYF
NA	TRBJ1-4	TRBV12-3/TRBV12-4	NA	TGTGCCAGCAGTTTAGCCCTGACTAATGAAAAACTGTTTTTT	CASSLALTNEKLFF
TRBD2	TRBJ2-1	TRBV30	many	TGTGCCTGGAGGCTGGGACTAGCGGGAAGAAATGAGCAGTTCTTC	CAWRLGLAGRNEQFF
NA	TRBJ2-5	TRBV10-3	NA	TGTGCCATCGGCGGGGAAGAGACCCAGTACTTC	CAIGGEETQYF
NA	TRBJ1-3	TRBV7-9	NA	TGTGCCAGCAGCTTAGCCTCAAGCCAACTATCTGGAAACACCATATATTTT	CASSLASSQLSGNTIYF
TRBD1	TRBJ1-2	TRBV10-2	NA	TGCGCCAGCAGTGACCCCAGGGGGGAACACTATGGCTACACCTTC	CASSDPRGEHYGYTF
NA	TRBJ2-3	TRBV6-1	NA	TGTGCCAGCAGATCCCTAGGACAGTCCTTCACAGATACGCAGTATTTT	CASRSLGQSFTDTQYF
TRBD1	TRBJ2-2	TRBV19	NA	TGTGCCAGTAACGACCTGGACAGGGACACCGGGGAGCTGTTTTTT	CASNDLDRDTGELFF
TRBD1	TRBJ2-7	TRBV28	many	TGTGCCAGCCAGGGGGCAGGGTACCGCGACGAGCAGTACTTC	CASQGAGYRDEQYF
TRBD1	TRBJ2-2	TRBV5-1	few	TGCGCCAGCAGCTTGGTCGGGACAGCAAGCCGCACCGGGGAGCTGTTTTTT	CASSLVGTASRTGELFF
NA	TRBJ2-7	TRBV28	few	TGTGCCAGCAGTCCAGGGACTTCCTTCTACGAGCAGTACTTC	CASSPGTSFYEQYF
NA	TRBJ2-7	TRBV12-3/TRBV12-4	many	TGTGCCAGCAGTTTCTCGACGGTTTCCTACGAGCAGTACTTC	CASSFSTVSYEQYF
TRBD1	TRBJ1-2	TRBV6-2/TRBV6-3	few	TGTGCCAGCAGTCATCCGACAGGGGCCTATGGCTACACCTTC	CASSHPTGAYGYTF
NA	TRBJ2-1	TRBV28	many	TGTGCCAGCAGTTTATTTGGGGGGAGTAACTACAATGAGCAGTTCTTC	CASSLFGGSNYNEQFF
NA	TRBJ1-2	TRBV28	many	TGTGCCAGCAGTACTACCGGGCTCCTACCGCTCTATGGCTACACCTTC	CASSTTGLLPLYGYTF
TRBD1	TRBJ2-3	TRBV5-1	many	TGCGCCAGCAGCTTGGGACAGGGGTGGACAGATACGCAGTATTTT	CASSLGQGWTDTQYF
TRBD1	TRBJ1-1	TRBV28	many	TGTGCCAGCAGCGAGACAGGGGACACTGAAGCTTTCTTT	CASSETGDTEAFF
NA	TRBJ1-3	TRBV20-1	few	TGCAGTGCTAGTGGCTCTCTGCCGGGAAACACCATATATTTT	CSASGSLPGNTIYF
NA	TRBJ2-3	TRBV7-9	many	TGTGCCAGCAGCTACGGGCAGGGAGGCACAGATACGCAGTATTTT	CASSYGQGGTDTQYF
NA	TRBJ1-2	TRBV28	many	TGTGCCAGCAGTCGGGTTGGCTATGGCTACACCTTC	CASSRVGYGYTF
NA	TRBJ2-5	TRBV10-1	NA	TGCGCCAGCAGCTCGACAGATCGAGAGACCCAGTACTTC	CASSSTDRETQYF
TRBD1	TRBJ1-1	TRBV28	few	TGTGCCAGCAGTTTAATTGGGCAGGGGGCAAATGAAGCTTTCTTT	CASSLIGQGANEAFF
NA	TRBJ2-1	TRBV12-3/TRBV12-4	few	TGTGCCAGCAGCTTAGAGACAGTCCAATACAATGAGCAGTTCTTC	CASSLETVQYNEQFF
NA	TRBJ1-4	TRBV6-5	few	TGTGCCAGCAGTTTTAACCTGGGGGAAAAACTGTTTTTT	CASSFNLGEKLFF